Each of the 20 T cell receptor beta chains below was sequenced from the same sample in a study of OX40 agonist ivuxolimab in advanced cancers. Some clones are missing from TCRdb's copy, which holds only in-frame ones; the method was immunoSEQ multiplex PCR. The sample comprises around 84,000 clones, less than 85% of which are singletons, and under 8% rests with the top ten. Material: CD4+ or CD8+ T cells sorted from blood, obtained in a trial of the OX40 agonist ivuxolimab. The receptors were gathered from an adult with an advanced solid tumor such as melanoma, head and neck, liver or kidney cancer.

This clone was detected only a few times. V gene TRBV14 combines with J gene TRBJ2-5; D remains ambiguous. The CDR3 is made up of 14 amino acids. Germline V gene sequence: CDR1 SGHDN, CDR2 FVKESK. Trimming pared 1 base from V and 14 bases from J, leaving 20 bases between. The CDR3 protein is CASSQADFRSIVYF. In DNA, the CDR3 is TGTGCCAGCAGCCAAGCCGACTTTCGATCGATCGTCTACTTC.

This clone was detected once. The chain carries TRBV19 and TRBJ1-2; TRBD1 agrees at 8 bases. Germline V gene data show CDR1 as LNHDA and CDR2 as SQIVND (reference sequence). The CDR3 totals 17 residues. The J segment lost 0 bases and the V segment lost 7 bases, leaving 13 bases of the junction unmatched. The CDR3 is CASTVPGQAKANYGYTF. CDR3 nucleotides: TGTGCCAGTACCGTCCCGGGACAGGCTAAAGCTAACTATGGCTACACCTTC.

The chain carries TRBV7-2 and TRBJ2-3; a possible D gene is TRBD1 (5 bases). The CDR3 sequence is 14 residues long. Germline assignment: CDR1 SGHTA and CDR2 FQGNSA. Trimming removed 2 bases from V and 6 bases from J, with 12 bases in between. The CDR3 nucleotides are TGTGCCAGCAGCTTATTCCAGGGTTTGGATACGCAGTATTTT. It is translated as CASSLFQGLDTQYF.

The V call is TRBV2, the J call TRBJ1-5; no reliable D call. V lost 8 bases, J lost 7 bases, and 15 bases lay in between. The CDR3 sequence is 13 residues long. CDR1 is SNHLY and CDR2 is FYNNEI in the germline V gene. Here the CDR3 reads CASCKGLSQPQHF. CDR3 DNA: TGTGCCAGCTGTAAGGGCCTCTCCCAGCCCCAGCATTTT. Full variable domain (remainder filled in from reference TRBV2 and TRBJ1-5): EPEVTQTPSHQVTQMGQEVILRCVPISNHLYFYWYRQILGQKVEFLVSFYNNEISEKSEIFDDQFSVERPDGSNFTLKIRSTKLEDSAMYFCASCKGLSQPQHFGDGTRLSIL.

J is TRBJ2-3 and V is TRBV29-1; TRBD1 is a possible D gene (5 bases). CDR1 SQVTM and CDR2 ANQGSEA come from the germline V gene. The CDR3 contains 10 residues. With 4 bases removed from V and 6 bases from J, the gap between germline ends came to 5 bases. The CDR3 here is CSVGQDTQYF. DNA for the CDR3: TGCAGCGTTGGACAGGATACGCAGTATTTT.

V and J are TRBV7-6 and TRBJ2-2; D gene uncertain. The V and J ends lost 7 bases and 7 bases respectively, with 19 bases between them. In germline, CDR1 is SGHVS, CDR2 FNYEAQ. CDR3 size: 15 residues. CDR3 sequence (DNA): TGTGCCAGCAAAGCTGGTGTAGGATCAAGCGGGGAGCTGTTTTTT. Translated, it gives CASKAGVGSSGELFF.

The chain is built from TRBV7-3 and TRBJ1-1; D unclear. The germline gives CDR1 SGHTA, CDR2 FQGTGA. This CDR3 has 14 residues. Trimming pared 5 bases from V and 4 bases from J, leaving 14 bases between. The CDR3 here is CASSQWTGGTEAFF. The CDR3 coding sequence is TGTGCCAGCAGCCAGTGGACGGGAGGCACTGAAGCTTTCTTT.

V gene TRBV7-9 combines with J gene TRBJ1-4; the D is unclear. This CDR3 contains 11 residues. Trimming stripped 8 bases from V and 7 bases from J, with 8 bases between. Germline V lookup: CDR1 SEHNR, CDR2 FQNEAQ (reference sequence). The CDR3 here is CASALGEKLFF. DNA for the CDR3: TGTGCCAGCGCCCTGGGTGAAAAACTGTTTTTT.

This clone showed up just once. One junction end does not reproduce the germline sequence, and a read error may be involved. The rearrangement uses TRBV7-7 and TRBJ2-3, with 7 bases aligning to TRBD2. In germline, CDR1 is SSHAT, CDR2 FNYEAQ (reference sequence). CDR3 length: 15 amino acids. This CDR3 is CASSVAGPNLDTQYF. The CDR3 nucleotides read TGTGCTAGCAGTGTAGCGGGCCCTAATTTAGATACGCAGTATTTT.

V and J are TRBV2 and TRBJ2-5; possible D gene TRBD1, 6 bases. V was cut by 6 bases and J by 3 bases, with 17 bases left in between. This CDR3 is built from 15 residues. The V gene's germline CDR1 is SNHLY and CDR2 FYNNEI. The chain's CDR3 is CASRDAGTIKETQYF. The CDR3 bases are TGTGCCAGCAGGGATGCCGGGACAATCAAAGAGACCCAGTACTTC.

The chain combines TRBV5-1 with TRBJ1-1; D is unclear. This CDR3 is 16 amino acids long. Germline CDR1 is SGHRS and CDR2 is YFSETQ. With 0 bases removed from V and 1 base from J, the gap between germline ends came to 13 bases. Here the CDR3 DNA reads TGCGCCAGCAGCTTGGATTTGGGTAGGACGAACACTGAAGCTTTCTTT. Translated: CASSLDLGRTNTEAFF.

This chain connects TRBV6-1 to TRBJ1-1, with D possibly being TRBD1 (5 bases). Trimming removed 7 bases at V and 4 bases at J, with 16 bases between. The germline V gene encodes CDR1 MNHNS and CDR2 SASEGT. The CDR3 is made up of 14 amino acids. In DNA form, the CDR3 reads TGTGCCAGCAAGGAAACGGGGGGAAGCACTGAAGCTTTCTTT. Protein sequence: CASKETGGSTEAFF.

The chain uses TRBV5-1 and TRBJ2-2; D may be TRBD1 (6 bases). Germline values: CDR1 SGHRS, CDR2 YFSETQ. This CDR3 is built from 15 residues. V was shortened by 5 bases and J by 7 bases, with 18 bases between the two germline ends. CDR3 sequence: CASRAGGASNGELFF. In DNA form, the CDR3 reads TGCGCCAGCAGAGCTGGGGGCGCTTCAAACGGGGAGCTGTTTTTT. The full variable domain, in which reference TRBV5-1 and TRBJ2-2 provide the parts outside the CDR3, is KAGVTQTPRYLIKTRGQQVTLSCSPISGHRSVSWYQQTPGQGLQFLFEYFSETQRNKGNFPGRFSGRQFSNSRSEMNVSTLELGDSALYLCASRAGGASNGELFFGEGSRLTVL.

This chain links TRBV5-1 with TRBJ2-7, with 7 positions matching TRBD2. CDR3 length equals 14 residues. CDR1 and CDR2 (germline): SGHRS, YFSETQ. The trim removed 2 bases at V and 3 bases at J, leaving 5 bases unmatched. CDR3 sequence: CASSFGGVNYEQYF. In DNA, the CDR3 is TGCGCCAGCAGCTTTGGGGGGGTCAACTACGAGCAGTACTTC.

The chain links TRBV9 to TRBJ2-1; maybe TRBD2 (6 bases). Trimming shortened V by 4 bases and J by 10 bases, and 18 bases separated the two germline ends. CDR3 length equals 14 residues. From germline, CDR1 is SGDLS and CDR2 YYNGEE. The chain's CDR3 is CASSTQTGTLEQFF. The CDR3 DNA reads TGTGCCAGCAGCACACAAACCGGGACTTTAGAGCAGTTCTTC.

The V call is TRBV30, the J call TRBJ2-7; 8 bases match TRBD2. The ends lost 2 bases at V and 4 bases at J; junction bases unmatched: 7. The V gene's germline CDR1 is GTSNPN and CDR2 SVGIG (reference sequence). The CDR3 spans 14 residues. The CDR3 region is CAWSKAGGRYEQYF. For the CDR3, the DNA is TGTGCCTGGAGTAAGGCGGGAGGTAGGTACGAGCAGTACTTC.

This clone has a handful of counts. V is TRBV5-1 and J is TRBJ2-4; D may be TRBD1 (6 bases). The CDR3 covers 13 residues. Germline V gene lookup returns CDR1 SGHRS and CDR2 YFSETQ. V dropped 0 bases and J dropped 10 bases, with 11 bases sitting between them. CDR3 DNA sequence: TGCGCCAGCAGCTTGGCCAGGGGACGTATTCAGTACTTC. It codes for CASSLARGRIQYF.

The chain joins TRBV7-2 to TRBJ2-7, with 8 positions matching TRBD2. The CDR3 consists of 15 residues. In germline, CDR1 is SGHTA, CDR2 FQGNSA. V shed 5 bases and J 0 bases; nucleotides not matched to a gene: 6. The CDR3 region has the DNA TGTGCCAGCAGCCTGCGGGGGGCCCTCTCCTACGAGCAGTACTTC. It translates to CASSLRGALSYEQYF.

This chain joins TRBV4-2 and TRBJ2-7; D might be TRBD2 (5 bases). V lost 0 bases to trimming and J lost 3 bases, with 18 bases between them. The CDR3 extends over 17 amino acids. CDR1 and CDR2 (germline): LGHNA, YNFKEQ. CDR3 DNA sequence: TGTGCCAGCAGCCAAGAAAGAAGAACAGCGGAACACTACGAGCAGTACTTC. Translating it yields CASSQERRTAEHYEQYF.

The V gene is TRBV5-1, the J gene TRBJ2-7, with TRBD1 matching over 9 bases. Germline V CDR1 and CDR2: SGHRS, YFSETQ. The ends lost 5 bases at V and 5 bases at J; junction bases unmatched: 8. This CDR3 comprises 14 residues. This CDR3 is CASSSGTGWDEQYF. The CDR3 coding sequence is TGCGCCAGCAGTTCCGGGACAGGGTGGGACGAGCAGTACTTC.